This record looks at one T cell receptor (beta chain) sequence and its context. The CDR3 is made up of 15 amino acids. Germline V CDR1 and CDR2: KGHSH, LQKENI. The V gene lost 2 bases and the J gene lost 3 bases, with 13 bases spanning the gap. As handled by the study authors: Counts of nucleated cells, estimated from reference gene primer amplification, were obtained. The method was immunoSEQ multiplex PCR; TCRdb's version includes in-frame clones alone and lacks a portion of them. V, J and clone size are those of that table, while D and trimming were read from the DNA. The sample lists about 47,000 clones, 69% occurring once. This entry belongs to a study of blood T cell repertoires in COVID-19. Overall study context: The United States, Italy and Spain were the sources of the acute and convalescent COVID-19 samples. T cells, B-cell-depleted T cells, or PBMCs supplied cDNA or gDNA.

V is TRBV18 and J is TRBJ1-1; D is possibly TRBD1 (5 bases). The TCR comes from a man older than 75 with acute or convalescent COVID-19. Source material: peripheral blood. CDR3 region: CASSPEQAPYTEAFF. DNA of the CDR3: TGTGCCAGCTCACCAGAACAGGCACCTTACACTGAAGCTTTCTTT.